This TCR beta chain was captured by sequencing in a study of blood T cells in healthy people across ages. Turning to the study itself: Using template switching, researchers captured about one barcoded beta molecule for each two T cells.

Study-level points and caveats: A greater number of naive CD4+ cells and higher diversity distinguished long-lived donors from aged donors.

Germline values: CDR1 MNHNS, CDR2 SASEGT. V was clipped by 6 bases and J by 6 bases; unmatched bases: 10. CDR3 length: 15 amino acids. This clonotype was counted only a few times. Its antigen remains unknown. PCR was performed a second time for about 7 to 12 cycles using a sample-barcoded 5' primer and a J-beta primer mix. TCRdb re-derived calls from the 5' RACE reads in MiXCR, one entry per CDR3 protein. The sample lists fewer than 2,000,000 distinct CDR3 sequences, roughly two fifths occurring once. This TCR came from a human donor in good health. The J gene is TRBJ2-1, the V gene TRBV6-1; 8 bases line up with TRBD2. Sample: blood. The CDR3 is CASSPSGGGRNEQFF. The CDR3 DNA reads TGTGCCAGCAGCCCTTCAGGCGGGGGGCGCAATGAGCAGTTCTTC.